A selection of T cell receptor beta chains follows, all from one sample in a study of PD-1 blockade in mismatch repair-deficient tumors. The table came from immunoSEQ multiplex PCR; TCRdb's copy has only in-frame clones and leaves some out. In the table there are 130,000 or so clones, more than 85% of which are singletons. Specimen: peripheral blood, collected 44 weeks after starting pembrolizumab. All receptors come from an adult with mismatch repair-deficient cancer. Both conserved end residues are part of each CDR3. The D gene is left open where the match is weak. Not all rows give a size; the values are once, few, many and, for expanded clones, a class.

-,TRBJ2-5,-,TRBV11-1,TGTGCCAGCAGCTTAAGCTCGGCAACGGAAGAGACCCAGTACTTC,CASSLSSATEETQYF
-,TRBJ2-3,-,TRBV11-3,TGTGCCAGCAGCTACCAGGGCACAGATACGCAGTATTTT,CASSYQGTDTQYF
-,TRBJ2-7,-,TRBV5-5,TGTGCCAGCAGCTTGGAACAGGGCGGCTACGAGCAGTACTTC,CASSLEQGGYEQYF
-,TRBJ1-1,-,TRBV6-5,TGTGCCAGCAGTTACGGGGGGCGAGTCACTGAAGCTTTCTTT,CASSYGGRVTEAFF
once,TRBJ2-3,TRBD2,TRBV29-1,TGCAGAGTAGCCCATCTAGCGGGAGGGCCATCAGATACGCAGTATTTT,CRVAHLAGGPSDTQYF
-,TRBJ2-3,-,TRBV5-1,TGCGCCAGCAGCTTGCGGGAGAGGACAGATACGCAGTATTTT,CASSLRERTDTQYF
-,TRBJ2-5,TRBD2,TRBV4-2,TGTGCCAGCAGCCAAGGACTCGCGGTGGCGGGAGGAGAAGAGACCCAGTACTTC,CASSQGLAVAGGEETQYF
-,TRBJ1-5,-,TRBV28,TGTGCCAGCCGTTACTCCTGGACAGTTAGCAATCAGCCCCAGCATTTT,CASRYSWTVSNQPQHF
few,TRBJ2-1,TRBD2,TRBV5-1,TGCGCCAGCAGCACTGGGACTAGCAGATACAATGAGCAGTTCTTC,CASSTGTSRYNEQFF
once,TRBJ1-2,-,TRBV21-1,TGTGCCAGCAGCATGCCGGGACGTAGGATTCGGAACTATGGCTACACCTTC,CASSMPGRRIRNYGYTF
-,TRBJ2-1,-,TRBV7-9,TGTGCCAGCAGCTTAGCCTCCCGTGATGAGCAGTTCTTC,CASSLASRDEQFF
-,TRBJ1-5,-,TRBV28,TGTGCCAGCAGCCGGGGCCCGGATCAGCCCCAGCATTTT,CASSRGPDQPQHF
once,TRBJ2-1,-,TRBV6-5,TGTGCCAGCAGTTACGTTAGGGGGTACAATGAGCAGTTCTTC,CASSYVRGYNEQFF
-,TRBJ2-1,-,TRBV25-1,TGTGCCAGCGGGATCAATGAGCAGTTCTTC,CASGINEQFF
once,TRBJ2-1,TRBD2,TRBV15,TGTGCCACCAGCGGCGGGAGCGGGTACAATGAGCAGTTCTTC,CATSGGSGYNEQFF
-,TRBJ1-2,TRBD1,TRBV4-1,TGCGCCAGCAGCTTGAAGGACAGGGGGAATGGCTACACCTTC,CASSLKDRGNGYTF
-,TRBJ1-1,-,TRBV5-6,TGTGCCAGCAGTCTTCAATCCCCGGTGGGGGCTTTCTTT,CASSLQSPVGAFF
-,TRBJ2-1,-,TRBV27,TGTGCCAGCAGTATCACTAGGGTTGATGAGCAGTTCTTC,CASSITRVDEQFF
-,TRBJ1-1,TRBD1,TRBV29-1,TGCAGCGTTGAACAGGGGGCCACTGAAGCTTTCTTT,CSVEQGATEAFF
-,TRBJ2-7,-,TRBV7-6,TGTGCCAGCAGCTTATCCACGGGCGACAGACCCTACGAGCAGTACTTC,CASSLSTGDRPYEQYF
-,TRBJ2-7,-,TRBV4-3,TGCGCCAGCAGCCAAGCGGCGGCCGCGCCCTACGAGCAGTACTTC,CASSQAAAAPYEQYF
-,TRBJ2-5,TRBD2,TRBV6-5,TGTGCCAGCAGCGCACTAGCGGGAGGGCCAGAGACCCAGTACTTC,CASSALAGGPETQYF
-,TRBJ1-3,-,TRBV9,TGTGCCAGCAGCCCTTCGGGTGGGGCAGTCCTATATTTT,CASSPSGGAVLYF
-,TRBJ2-1,-,TRBV6-5,TGTGCCAGCAGTTACTCGAGTGGTAGCGCGGGTGAGCAGTTCTTC,CASSYSSGSAGEQFF
-,TRBJ1-1,TRBD1,TRBV28,TGTGCCAGCAGTTTGGAGGACAGGTACGCTGAAGCTTTCTTT,CASSLEDRYAEAFF
-,TRBJ2-5,TRBD2,TRBV27,TGTGCCAGCAGTTTAGGACTAGCGGGGCCTATAGAGACCCAGTACTTC,CASSLGLAGPIETQYF
-,TRBJ1-5,TRBD1,TRBV19,TGTGCCAGTAGTACACGACAGGGTGCCAATCAGCCCCAGCATTTT,CASSTRQGANQPQHF
-,TRBJ2-7,-,TRBV5-1,TGCGCCAGCAGCCCCTGGACGGGAAGCCACGAGCAGTACTTC,CASSPWTGSHEQYF
-,TRBJ2-3,-,TRBV30,TGTGCCTGGAGTGGCCGGGCCCTAACAGGGCAGAACACAGATACGCAGTATTTT,CAWSGRALTGQNTDTQYF
-,TRBJ2-7,-,TRBV13,TGTGCCAGCAGCTTCACAGGGAGATACGAGCAGTACTTC,CASSFTGRYEQYF
few,TRBJ2-4,-,TRBV4-3,TGCGCCAGCAGCCTGGGACCTCTAGCCAAAAACATTCAGTACTTC,CASSLGPLAKNIQYF
-,TRBJ2-1,TRBD1,TRBV10-2,TGCGCCAGCAGTGAGGGACTCGACCAGGGGGATGAGCAGTTCTTC,CASSEGLDQGDEQFF
-,TRBJ2-2,-,TRBV7-2,TGTGCCAGCAGCTCTATAGGGGGGCGGTCTAACACCGGGGAGCTGTTTTTT,CASSSIGGRSNTGELFF
-,TRBJ2-7,-,TRBV29-1,TGCAGCGTCGACCCCTTAGGAGCTTGGGCTAGCGCGAGAGGGCTCTACGAGCAGTACTTC,CSVDPLGAWASARGLYEQYF
-,TRBJ2-1,TRBD2,TRBV7-9,TGTGCCAGCAGCTTCGGGACTAGCGTACACAATGAGCAGTTCTTC,CASSFGTSVHNEQFF
-,TRBJ2-1,TRBD2,TRBV7-9,TGTGCCAGCAGCACGCCTGTAGCGGGAGATTCCTACAATGAGCAGTTCTTC,CASSTPVAGDSYNEQFF
-,TRBJ2-7,TRBD1,TRBV19,TGTGCCAGTAGTCCCACAGGGGGCGCGTACGAGCAGTACTTC,CASSPTGGAYEQYF
-,TRBJ2-7,-,TRBV6-1,TGTGCCAGCAGGGTGGACAGAACCTACGAGCAGTACTTC,CASRVDRTYEQYF
-,TRBJ2-2,TRBD1,TRBV7-9,TGTGCCAGCAGTCATCCAACCTTAACCAACAGGGGGGTGGCCGGGGAGCTGTTTTTT,CASSHPTLTNRGVAGELFF
-,TRBJ1-5,TRBD1,TRBV28,TGTGCCAGCAGTTTGTACGGACAGGGTCATCAGCCCCAGCATTTT,CASSLYGQGHQPQHF
-,TRBJ2-7,-,TRBV5-6,TGTGCCAGCAGCTTAACCGTCTCCTACGAGCAGTACTTC,CASSLTVSYEQYF
-,TRBJ1-5,TRBD1,TRBV28,TGTGCCAGCAGGTACGGGGACAGGGATCAGCCCCAGCATTTT,CASRYGDRDQPQHF
few,TRBJ2-1,-,TRBV10-2,TGCGCCAGCAGCGAAGCGGGCGTTTACTACAATGAGCAGTTCTTC,CASSEAGVYYNEQFF
-,TRBJ2-7,TRBD2,TRBV4-2,TGTGCCAGCAGCGAAGAAAGAGCGGGAGAGGGGAGATACGAGCAGTACTTC,CASSEERAGEGRYEQYF
once,TRBJ2-5,TRBD2,TRBV5-1,TGCGCCAGCAGCTCGACGGGACTAGCGGGGTTAGCAGAGACCCAGTACTTC,CASSSTGLAGLAETQYF
few,TRBJ2-7,-,TRBV13,TGTGCCAGCACAGGAGGGACAAACTACGAGCAGTACTTC,CASTGGTNYEQYF
-,TRBJ2-4,TRBD2,TRBV7-9,TGTGCCAGCAGTTGGTGGAGCGGGGCGGCCAAAAACATTCAGTACTTC,CASSWWSGAAKNIQYF